This T cell receptor beta chain was profiled in a study of immune evolution from preneoplasia to lung adenocarcinoma. This clone was recorded only once. This sample includes further DNA sequences coding for the same CDR3. CDR3 length: 17 residues. Germline CDR1 and CDR2: LNHDA and SQIVND (reference sequence). The J segment lost 6 bases and the V segment lost 8 bases, leaving 13 bases of the junction unmatched. Here immunoSEQ multiplex PCR was the method, and the copy in TCRdb shows in-frame clones only, minus some. The data contain about 5,700 clones, roughly 78% of them singletons. The genes are TRBV19 and TRBJ2-3; 14 bases map to TRBD2. Sequencing was done on a sample of FFPE minimally invasive lung adenocarcinoma tissue. The source of this sequence is a person aged 55 to 79 with lung adenocarcinoma. The CDR3 DNA reads as TGTGCCAGTGATGCGGGGTCGGGGACTAGCGGGAGCGATACGCAGTATTTT. Translated, it gives CASDAGSGTSGSDTQYF. The whole variable domain, remainder taken from reference TRBV19 and TRBJ2-3, is DGGITQSPKYLFRKEGQNVTLSCEQNLNHDAMYWYRQDPGQGLRLIYYSQIVNDFQKGDIAEGYSVSREKKESFPLTVTSAQKNPTAFYLCASDAGSGTSGSDTQYFGPGTRLTVL.